This T cell receptor (beta chain) was observed in a study of T cell repertoires in cytomegalovirus infection (dated by TCRdb to about 2019). With respect to the entire study: Alongside well-studied HLA-B-restricted epitopes, the peptide stimulations were aimed at recently identified HLA-C-restricted CMV epitopes, whose presentation resists viral immunomodulation. Because public TCR beta signatures pointed to carriage of CMV infection together with the matching HLA type, the HLA type of each donor mattered for the analysis. Overall results and qualifications from the work: The ex vivo response was dominated by HLA-C-restricted CMV-specific TCR beta clonotypes, which also provided the single most frequent clonotype in two of eight donors. Carriers of CMV infection plus the relevant HLA type were discriminated by the cumulative frequency of public TCR beta family members in the study cohort and in an independent 352-donor cohort.

V gives up 0 bases and J gives up 4 bases, and the segment between their germline ends measures 9 bases. CDR1 and CDR2 (SGHKS, YYEKEE) derive from the germline V gene (reference sequence). Its CDR3 holds 14 amino acids, cysteine through phenylalanine. The CDR3 DNA has 42 bases and is translated from base 1. TCRdb names Illumina HiSeq 1500 as the instrument used. TCRdb redid the processing of the public reads, applying fastp at Q25 and MiXCR, and retained in-frame beta chains. Each record represents a unique CDR3 protein, reported with the most common genes and DNA among its rows. The sample records 750,000 to 950,000 distinct CDR3 sequences, around 29% of which are singletons. In total, the top ten clones hold around 13% of the sample. The treatment or condition tag for this specimen amounts to: in vitro stimulation with specific CMV peptide epitopes to enrich CMV-specific T cells. As for this clonotype: The specificity of this receptor is unknown. No quality values exist for individual bases; no much larger clone is one base distant.

The sequence was collected from a human donor in good health (CMV status not recorded). Some clones in this sample may be carry-over from other donors' samples. The sequencing here drew on cultured CD8+ T cells from PBMCs, taken from culture after CMV antigen stimulation. Rearrangement joined TRBV5-5 to TRBJ2-3, with the D gene too uncertain to name. The DNA is TGTGCCAGCAGCTTGGAAGGGATTGCAGATACGCAGTATTTT. This sequence encodes CASSLEGIADTQYF. The CDR3, completed at both ends by the reference TRBV5-5 and TRBJ2-3 genes, gives the full variable domain DAGVTQSPTHLIKTRGQQVTLRCSPISGHKSVSWYQQVLGQGPQFIFQYYEKEERGRGNFPDRFSARQFPNYSSELNVNALLLGDSALYLCASSLEGIADTQYFGPGTRLTVL.